This T cell receptor (beta chain) was captured in a study of blood T cell repertoires in COVID-19. Study-level information: T cells, B-cell-depleted T cells, or PBMCs supplied cDNA or gDNA.

Data came from immunoSEQ multiplex PCR; TCRdb stores just in-frame clones and leaves some out. The data contain approximately 120,000 clones, around 85% of them singletons. The CDR3 runs 15 residues. Trimming shortened V by 0 bases and J by 3 bases, and 11 bases separated the two germline ends. Germline CDR1 LNHNV, CDR2 YYDKDF (reference sequence). This receptor was taken from a woman older than 75 with COVID-19, enrolled during active disease. The sequencing sample was made of peripheral blood. The V call is TRBV15, the J call TRBJ1-2, with a weak D call TRBD1 (5 bases). This CDR3 is CATSRDQWGDYGYTF. The CDR3 nucleotides are TGTGCCACCAGCAGAGATCAGTGGGGGGACTATGGCTACACCTTC.